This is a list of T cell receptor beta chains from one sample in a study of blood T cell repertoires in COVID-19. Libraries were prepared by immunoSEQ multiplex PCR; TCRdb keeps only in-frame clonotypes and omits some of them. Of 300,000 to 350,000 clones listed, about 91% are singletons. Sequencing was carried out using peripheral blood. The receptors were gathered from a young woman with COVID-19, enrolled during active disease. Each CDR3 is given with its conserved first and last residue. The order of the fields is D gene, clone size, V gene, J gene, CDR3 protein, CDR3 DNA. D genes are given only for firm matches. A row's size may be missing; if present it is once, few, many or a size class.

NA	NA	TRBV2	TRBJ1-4	CASSEVGGNEKLFF	TGTGCCAGCAGTGAAGTTGGGGGGAATGAAAAACTGTTTTTT
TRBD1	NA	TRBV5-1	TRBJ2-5	CASSTTTGGETQYF	TGCGCCAGCAGCACGACGACAGGGGGAGAGACCCAGTACTTC
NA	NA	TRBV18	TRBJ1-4	CASSPGSNEKLFF	TGTGCCAGCTCACCAGGCTCGAATGAAAAACTGTTTTTT
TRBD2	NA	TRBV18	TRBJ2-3	CASSHPAGGVDTQYF	TGTGCCAGCTCCCACCCAGCGGGGGGGGTAGATACGCAGTATTTT
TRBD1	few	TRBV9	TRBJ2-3	CASSPGTVTDTQYF	TGTGCCAGCAGCCCGGGGACAGTCACAGATACGCAGTATTTT
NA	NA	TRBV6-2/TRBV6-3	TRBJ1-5	CASSYAGGNQPQHF	TGTGCCAGCAGTTACGCGGGGGGCAATCAGCCCCAGCATTTT
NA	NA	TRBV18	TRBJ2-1	CASSPYRAQQGEQFF	TGTGCCAGCTCACCCTACAGGGCTCAACAAGGTGAGCAGTTCTTC
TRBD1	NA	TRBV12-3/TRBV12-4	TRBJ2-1	CASSVQGGNEQFF	TGTGCCAGCAGTGTACAGGGGGGAAATGAGCAGTTCTTC
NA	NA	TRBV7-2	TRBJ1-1	CASSLQGYTEAFF	TGTGCCAGCAGTTTACAGGGTTACACTGAAGCTTTCTTT
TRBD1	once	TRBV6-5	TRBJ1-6	CAITGGASPLHF	TGTGCCATCACAGGGGGCGCATCACCCCTCCACTTT
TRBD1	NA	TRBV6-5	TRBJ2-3	CASSYSGQGLTDTQYF	TGTGCCAGCAGTTACTCGGGACAGGGTCTCACAGATACGCAGTATTTT
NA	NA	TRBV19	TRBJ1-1	CASRPRGGLMEAFF	TGTGCCAGTAGACCGCGCGGGGGGCTTATGGAAGCTTTCTTT
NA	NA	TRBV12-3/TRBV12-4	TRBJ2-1	CASSILVGDEQFF	TGTGCCAGCAGTATCCTAGTGGGTGATGAGCAGTTCTTC
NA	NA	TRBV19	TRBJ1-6	CASTQGGYSPLHF	TGTGCCAGCACCCAGGGAGGTTATTCACCCCTCCACTTT
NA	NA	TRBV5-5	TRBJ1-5	CASSWDPRGQPQHF	TGTGCCAGCAGCTGGGACCCCAGGGGTCAGCCCCAGCATTTT
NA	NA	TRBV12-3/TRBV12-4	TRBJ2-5	CASSFVQAETQYF	TGTGCCAGCAGTTTTGTACAGGCAGAGACCCAGTACTTC
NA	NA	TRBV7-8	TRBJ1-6	CASSLAGGGIHF	TGTGCCAGCAGCTTGGCCGGGGGAGGGATCCACTTT
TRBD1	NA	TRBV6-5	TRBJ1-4	CASKNRGRRDEKLFF	TGTGCCAGCAAGAACAGGGGGCGACGGGATGAAAAACTGTTTTTT
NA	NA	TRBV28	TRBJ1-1	CASRLYTEAFF	TGTGCCAGCAGACTCTACACTGAAGCTTTCTTT
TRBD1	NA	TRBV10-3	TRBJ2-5	CAISPGQGSQETQYF	TGTGCCATCAGCCCGGGACAGGGGAGCCAAGAGACCCAGTACTTC
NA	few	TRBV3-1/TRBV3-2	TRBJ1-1	CASSHLSRTNSAFF	TGTGCCAGCAGCCACCTATCCAGGACAAATTCGGCTTTCTTT
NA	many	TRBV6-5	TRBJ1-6	CASRGGADNSPLHF	TGTGCCAGCAGGGGGGGGGCCGATAATTCACCCCTCCACTTT
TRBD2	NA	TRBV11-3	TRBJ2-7	CASSLLAESYEQYF	TGTGCCAGCAGCTTACTAGCGGAGTCCTACGAGCAGTACTTC
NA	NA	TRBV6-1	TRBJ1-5	CASSETGVGPWGNQPQHF	TGTGCCAGCAGTGAAACTGGAGTAGGCCCCTGGGGCAATCAGCCCCAGCATTTT
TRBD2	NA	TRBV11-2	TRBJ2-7	CASSSTSGGYEQYF	TGTGCCAGCAGCTCGACTAGCGGGGGCTACGAGCAGTACTTC
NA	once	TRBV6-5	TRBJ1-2	CASSYTWRGDYGYTF	TGTGCCAGCAGTTACACCTGGCGGGGTGACTATGGCTACACCTTC
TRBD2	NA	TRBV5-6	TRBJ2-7	CASSHFSGGYTYEQYF	TGTGCCAGCAGCCACTTTAGCGGGGGCTACACCTACGAGCAGTACTTC
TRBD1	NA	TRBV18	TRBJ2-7	CASSIGQGREQYF	TGTGCCAGCTCAATCGGACAGGGCAGGGAGCAGTACTTC
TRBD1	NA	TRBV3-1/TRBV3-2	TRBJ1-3	CASSPTLGAGTGDRSGNTIYF	TGTGCCAGCAGCCCGACCCTCGGGGCCGGGACAGGGGATCGCTCTGGAAACACCATATATTTT
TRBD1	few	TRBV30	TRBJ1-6	CAWSARDSAYNSPLHF	TGTGCCTGGAGTGCCCGGGACAGCGCCTATAATTCACCCCTCCACTTT
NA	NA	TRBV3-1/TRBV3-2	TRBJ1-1	CASSSIGNTEAFF	TGTGCCAGCAGCTCTATTGGGAACACTGAAGCTTTCTTT
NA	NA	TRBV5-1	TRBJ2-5	CASSLAAGPQETQYF	TGCGCCAGCAGCTTGGCCGCAGGGCCTCAAGAGACCCAGTACTTC
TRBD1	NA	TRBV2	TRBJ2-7	CASSGTGGEYEQYF	TGTGCCAGCAGTGGGACAGGGGGCGAGTACGAGCAGTACTTC
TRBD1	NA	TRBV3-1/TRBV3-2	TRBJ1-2	CASSPLQGADDYGYTF	TGTGCCAGCAGCCCGTTACAGGGGGCTGACGACTATGGCTACACCTTC
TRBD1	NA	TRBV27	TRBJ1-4	CASRNRGGNEKLFF	TGTGCCAGCAGAAACAGGGGCGGGAATGAAAAACTGTTTTTT